This is a list of T cell receptor beta chains from one sample in a study of T cell repertoires in cytomegalovirus infection. TCRdb called the reads again in MiXCR, with one record for every CDR3 protein. The table lists roughly 500,000 distinct CDR3 sequences, 40% to 50% of them singletons. These receptors' targets are unknown. The starting material was cultured PBMCs, obtained from culture after CMV antigen stimulation. The origin of the receptors is a human donor in good health (CMV status not recorded). Some clones in this sample may be carry-over from other donors' samples. CDR3s include the opening cysteine and the closing phenylalanine or tryptophan. D genes are given only for firm matches. The listing skips clone size in some rows; elsewhere it reads once, few, many or a size class.

TRBV12-3/TRBV12-4	-	-	TRBJ1-2	CASSPRGFTGYTF	TGTGCCAGCAGTCCCAGGGGTTTTACTGGCTACACCTTC
TRBV7-2	-	-	TRBJ2-7	CASSLVLRGRYEQYF	TGTGCCAGCAGCTTAGTCTTGCGGGGGCGCTACGAGCAGTACTTC
TRBV19	TRBD2	-	TRBJ2-5	CASSSTSGGSQETQYF	TGTGCCAGTAGTAGTACTAGCGGGGGCAGCCAAGAGACCCAGTACTTC
TRBV7-2	-	many	TRBJ1-3	CASSLRTVSGNTIYF	TGTGCCAGCAGCTTAAGGACAGTCTCTGGAAACACCATATATTTT
TRBV7-8	-	-	TRBJ2-5	CASSFSRVDPETQYF	TGTGCCAGCAGCTTCAGCAGGGTGGACCCAGAGACCCAGTACTTC
TRBV7-6	TRBD1	few	TRBJ2-5	CASSFGKRQGKGETQYF	TGTGCCAGCAGCTTCGGCAAACGACAGGGGAAGGGAGAGACCCAGTACTTC
TRBV10-3	TRBD2	few	TRBJ2-1	CAISLQTSGRGVEQFF	TGTGCCATCAGCCTTCAAACTAGCGGGAGAGGGGTTGAGCAGTTCTTC
TRBV7-2	TRBD2	-	TRBJ2-1	CASSRSGGADEQFF	TGTGCCAGCAGCCGTAGCGGGGGGGCCGATGAGCAGTTCTTC
TRBV12-3/TRBV12-4	-	once	TRBJ2-1	CASSFTDGATNEQFF	TGTGCCAGCAGTTTTACCGACGGAGCCACCAATGAGCAGTTCTTC
TRBV7-2	-	-	TRBJ1-4	CASSRGPPEKLFF	TGTGCCAGCAGTCGGGGCCCCCCTGAAAAACTGTTTTTT
TRBV6-7	-	-	TRBJ2-7	CASSPYLTIEQYF	TGTGCCAGCAGTCCATACCTGACTATCGAGCAGTACTTC
TRBV7-2	-	few	TRBJ1-5	CASSLVSLGQNQPQHF	TGTGCCAGCAGCCTAGTATCTTTAGGACAGAATCAGCCCCAGCATTTT
TRBV12-5	-	few	TRBJ2-5	CASGLVRGIQETQYF	TGTGCTAGTGGTTTGGTACGAGGAATTCAAGAGACCCAGTACTTC
TRBV5-1	-	few	TRBJ1-5	CASSLNGREGQPQHF	TGCGCCAGCAGCTTGAACGGCAGGGAGGGTCAGCCCCAGCATTTT
TRBV7-2	TRBD2	once	TRBJ2-2	CASSLDFASGMDTGELFF	TGTGCCAGCAGCTTAGACTTTGCTAGCGGGATGGACACCGGGGAGCTGTTTTTT
TRBV6-2/TRBV6-3	TRBD2	few	TRBJ2-7	CAISTSGRGSPYEQYF	TGTGCCATCTCGACTAGCGGGAGAGGGTCCCCCTACGAGCAGTACTTC
TRBV20-1	-	few	TRBJ1-1	CSAKNRFGRLYGEAFF	TGCAGTGCGAAGAATCGGTTCGGACGGCTCTATGGTGAAGCTTTCTTT
TRBV7-8	-	-	TRBJ1-4	CASSPGTVLATNEKLFF	TGTGCCAGCAGCCCCGGGACGGTACTTGCAACTAATGAAAAACTGTTTTTT
TRBV5-4	TRBD1	-	TRBJ1-2	CASRPTRTGGPYTF	TGTGCCAGCAGACCAACCCGGACAGGGGGGCCCTACACCTTC
TRBV24-1	-	-	TRBJ2-5	CATSDLTRDGKETQYF	TGTGCCACCAGTGATCTCACGAGGGATGGAAAAGAGACCCAGTACTTC
TRBV12-5	-	few	TRBJ2-1	CASGLWDNEQFF	TGTGCTAGTGGTTTGTGGGACAATGAGCAGTTCTTC
TRBV4-1	TRBD1	-	TRBJ2-7	CASSQVDRGGYEQYF	TGCGCCAGCAGCCAAGTGGACAGGGGAGGCTACGAGCAGTACTTC
TRBV7-8	-	few	TRBJ1-4	CASSLLERGAREKLFF	TGTGCCAGCAGCTTATTAGAACGGGGGGCTCGGGAAAAACTGTTTTTT
TRBV7-9	-	few	TRBJ1-1	CASSPTPSPEAFF	TGTGCCAGCAGCCCGACCCCCTCGCCTGAAGCTTTCTTT
TRBV6-1	-	-	TRBJ2-1	CASSDPPGHLFNEQFF	TGTGCCAGCAGTGACCCCCCGGGACACCTTTTCAATGAGCAGTTCTTC
TRBV20-1	TRBD1	-	TRBJ2-1	CSAKTGENEQFF	TGCAGTGCTAAGACAGGGGAGAATGAGCAGTTCTTC
TRBV11-2	-	-	TRBJ2-1	CASSLAYAREQFF	TGTGCCAGCAGCTTAGCTTATGCTAGGGAGCAGTTCTTC
TRBV7-9	-	few	TRBJ1-1	CASSPPLGSLNTEAFF	TGTGCCAGCAGCCCCCCCCTGGGCAGTCTGAACACTGAAGCTTTCTTT
TRBV27	-	-	TRBJ1-5	CASSLSPREDQPQHF	TGTGCCAGCAGTTTATCCCCCAGGGAGGATCAGCCCCAGCATTTT
TRBV7-2	TRBD1	many	TRBJ1-5	CASSYYPGQGLSQPQHF	TGTGCCAGCAGCTATTACCCGGGACAGGGCCTAAGTCAGCCCCAGCATTTT
TRBV7-2	TRBD2	-	TRBJ2-1	CASSLASLAGGHYEQFF	TGTGCCAGCAGCTTAGCCTCCCTAGCGGGGGGGCACTATGAGCAGTTCTTC
TRBV7-6	-	-	TRBJ2-5	CASSFGLARTGPETQYF	TGTGCCAGCAGCTTTGGGCTAGCACGGACGGGACCAGAGACCCAGTACTTC
TRBV7-2	TRBD2	-	TRBJ2-2	CASTWTSGVTGELFF	TGTGCCAGCACATGGACTAGCGGGGTCACCGGGGAGCTGTTTTTT
TRBV7-6	-	-	TRBJ2-1	CASHQEPLYNEQFF	TGTGCCAGCCACCAAGAACCACTTTACAATGAGCAGTTCTTC
TRBV6-2/TRBV6-3	TRBD2	few	TRBJ2-1	CASSYSAGTSGSVEQFF	TGTGCCAGCAGTTACTCGGCCGGGACTAGCGGGAGTGTTGAGCAGTTCTTC
TRBV27	-	few	TRBJ2-4	CASSFGGQNKNIQYF	TGTGCCAGCAGTTTCGGGGGACAGAACAAAAACATTCAGTACTTC
TRBV7-2	TRBD2	-	TRBJ2-2	CASSSSGTEAGELFF	TGTGCCAGCAGCAGCAGCGGGACGGAGGCCGGGGAGCTGTTTTTT
TRBV4-3	-	few	TRBJ1-4	CASSQELATNEKLFF	TGCGCCAGCAGCCAAGAACTGGCAACTAATGAAAAACTGTTTTTT
TRBV12-5	-	-	TRBJ1-5	CASGLVGGRNQPQHF	TGTGCTAGTGGTTTGGTTGGGGGAAGAAATCAGCCCCAGCATTTT
TRBV7-2	-	many	TRBJ1-5	CASSQRGAFDGPQHF	TGTGCCAGCAGCCAGAGGGGGGCCTTTGATGGGCCCCAGCATTTT
TRBV28	-	-	TRBJ2-4	CASSTPAVAKNIQYF	TGTGCCAGCAGTACCCCGGCGGTAGCCAAAAACATTCAGTACTTC
TRBV9	-	-	TRBJ2-1	CASSSTSGPGYEQFF	TGTGCCAGCAGCTCTACCAGCGGACCGGGGTATGAGCAGTTCTTC
TRBV7-8	-	-	TRBJ2-1	CASSPRRRASYNEQFF	TGTGCCAGCAGCCCACGGAGGCGGGCCTCCTACAATGAGCAGTTCTTC
TRBV23-1	-	few	TRBJ1-5	CASSPKQGPYSNQPQHF	TGCGCCAGCAGTCCGAAGCAGGGGCCTTATAGCAATCAGCCCCAGCATTTT
TRBV12-3/TRBV12-4	TRBD1	-	TRBJ1-5	CASSRTQGRRQPQHF	TGTGCCAGCAGCAGAACACAGGGGCGGAGGCAGCCCCAGCATTTT
TRBV10-3	-	-	TRBJ1-1	CAISEDRAPEEAFF	TGTGCCATCAGTGAGGACCGGGCTCCAGAGGAAGCTTTCTTT
TRBV19	-	few	TRBJ2-3	CASSPRRTDTQYF	TGTGCCAGTAGTCCCCGGCGCACAGATACGCAGTATTTT
TRBV10-3	-	few	TRBJ1-2	CAIKGLHYGYTF	TGTGCCATCAAGGGGTTACACTATGGCTACACCTTC
TRBV12-3/TRBV12-4	-	-	TRBJ2-2	CASSWGRGGTGELFF	TGTGCCAGCAGTTGGGGCAGGGGTGGAACCGGGGAGCTGTTTTTT
TRBV20-1	TRBD2	once	TRBJ2-7	CSARASGVEQYF	TGCAGTGCTAGAGCTAGCGGAGTCGAGCAGTACTTC
TRBV4-1	-	-	TRBJ2-3	CASSQDPPGANTDTQYF	TGCGCCAGCAGCCAAGATCCACCGGGGGCTAACACAGATACGCAGTATTTT
TRBV19	-	-	TRBJ1-5	CASSIVGTRYDQPQHF	TGTGCCAGTAGTATAGTAGGGACGAGGTACGATCAGCCCCAGCATTTT
TRBV6-8	TRBD2	-	TRBJ2-7	CASTSLGGRAYEQYF	TGTGCCAGCACATCTCTCGGCGGGAGGGCCTACGAGCAGTACTTC